The next 28 T cell receptor beta chains were all read from a single sample in a study of PD-1 blockade in classical Hodgkin lymphoma. Sequencing was performed with immunoSEQ multiplex PCR; in TCRdb, only in-frame clones are kept and a portion is missing. The sample includes nearly 50,000 clones, roughly 80% of them seen just once. Indicated time point: cycle 4 day 1 (C4D1), after less than 7 weeks of nivolumab. Relapses following autologous stem cell transplantation were seen in all patients, with brentuximab vedotin exposure varying. The input for sequencing was peripheral blood mononuclear cells (PBMCs), taken before the fourth cycle of nivolumab. The receptors originated from a human donor with classical Hodgkin lymphoma.

The chain is built from TRBV29-1 and TRBJ2-7; D may be TRBD2 (6 bases). The germline CDR1 and CDR2 sequences are SQVTM and ANQGSEA. The CDR3 has 12 residues. Trimming pared 0 bases from V and 5 bases from J, leaving 8 bases between. The CDR3 DNA is TGCAGCGTTGAAGAGGGGGGAGACGAGCAGTACTTC. It encodes CSVEEGGDEQYF.

This rearrangement joins TRBV6-5 to TRBJ2-5; tentative D call: TRBD1 (5 bases). Germline V lookup: CDR1 MNHEY, CDR2 SVGAGI. CDR3 length: 14 residues. V was shortened by 5 bases and J by 2 bases, with 12 bases between the two germline ends. Written as DNA, the CDR3 is TGTGCCAGCAGTCACGTGGCAGGGCAAGAGACCCAGTACTTC. This sequence encodes CASSHVAGQETQYF.

The chain links TRBV6-5 to TRBJ1-1, with D possibly TRBD1 on 6 matching bases. V lost 5 bases to trimming and J lost 1 base, with 11 bases between them. The CDR3 spans 14 residues. The V gene's germline CDR1 is MNHEY and CDR2 SVGAGI. CDR3 DNA sequence: TGTGCCAGCAGTGGTCAGACAGGGAACACTGAAGCTTTCTTT. It specifies CASSGQTGNTEAFF.

This clone has a handful of counts. The rearrangement uses TRBV7-2 and TRBJ2-4; D is uncertain. Deletions cut 1 base from V and 13 bases from J, with 11 bases between. The CDR3 sequence is 12 residues long. Germline V gene data show CDR1 as SGHTA and CDR2 as FQGNSA. The CDR3 region is CASSLGSRPQYF. CDR3 in DNA: TGTGCCAGCAGCTTAGGCTCGCGACCGCAGTACTTC.

The chain uses TRBV30 and TRBJ1-2; TRBD1 is a possible D gene (6 bases). Trimming left V 1 base short and J 3 bases short, with 15 bases between. This CDR3 contains 15 residues. Germline V gene data show CDR1 as GTSNPN and CDR2 as SVGIG (reference sequence). CDR3 sequence: CAWSALGGLDYGYTF. In DNA, the CDR3 is TGTGCCTGGAGTGCTCTGGGGGGGCTCGACTATGGCTACACCTTC.

The genes are TRBV28 and TRBJ1-5; no clear D gene. CDR1 is MDHEN, CDR2 SYDVKM, per germline. V lost 2 bases and J lost 7, with 9 bases in between. The CDR3 is 13 amino acids. The CDR3 region has the DNA TGTGCCAGCAGTTTAGGGCAAATCCAGCCCCAGCATTTT. It translates to CASSLGQIQPQHF.

The chain is built from TRBV6-5 and TRBJ2-7, with no clear D. This CDR3 has 14 amino acids. V lost 2 bases and J lost 1, with 9 bases in between. Germline V gene sequence: CDR1 MNHEY, CDR2 SVGAGI. The CDR3 nucleotides read TGTGCCAGCAGTTACGATGGCCTATCCTACGAGCAGTACTTC. Translation: CASSYDGLSYEQYF.

For this clone: The identical CDR3 is also encoded by other nucleotide sequences in the sample. This chain joins TRBV18 and TRBJ1-3, with no clear D. V dropped 3 bases and J dropped 2 bases, with 8 bases sitting between them. The CDR3 has 14 residues. The germline V gene has CDR1 KGHSH and CDR2 LQKENI. CDR3 nucleotide sequence: TGTGCCAGCTCACCGACGGCGGCTGGAAACACCATATATTTT. Translation: CASSPTAAGNTIYF.

The chain is built from TRBV5-4 and TRBJ2-2, with 8 positions matching TRBD2. With 5 bases clipped from V and 2 bases from J, the junction kept 8 bases outside the gene matches. In germline, CDR1 is SGHNT, CDR2 YYREEE (reference sequence). The CDR3 runs 16 residues. CDR3 loop: CASSPPSGRNTGELFF. For the CDR3, the DNA is TGTGCCAGCAGTCCGCCTAGCGGGCGAAACACCGGGGAGCTGTTTTTT.

The rearrangement uses TRBV4-1 and TRBJ1-6; maybe TRBD1 (5 bases). This CDR3 is 18 amino acids long. Germline V lookup: CDR1 MGHRA, CDR2 YSYEKL. V lost 2 bases and J lost 0, with 14 bases in between. The DNA of the CDR3 is TGCGCCAGCAGCCAACGGGGCGGGGTCAGCTCCTATAATTCACCCCTCCACTTT. Its protein product is CASSQRGGVSSYNSPLHF.

The chain couples TRBV19 to TRBJ2-7, with TRBD1 identical over 7 bases. CDR1 is LNHDA and CDR2 is SQIVND in the germline V gene (reference sequence). V was pared by 3 bases and J by 5 bases, with 10 bases of the junction left unmatched. The length of the CDR3 is 15 residues. The CDR3 DNA is TGTGCCAGTAGTATCGGGACAGCGATTGAAAACGAGCAGTACTTC. It codes for CASSIGTAIENEQYF.

This rearrangement joins TRBV19 to TRBJ2-1, with 10 bases lining up with TRBD2. J gave up 7 bases and V 2 bases, and 8 bases lay outside the gene matches. The CDR3 has 16 residues. CDR1 is LNHDA and CDR2 is SQIVND in the germline V gene (reference sequence). The CDR3 bases are TGTGCCAGTAGTATAAGAGCTAGCGGGAGTCGAAATGAGCAGTTCTTC. Amino acids: CASSIRASGSRNEQFF.

This chain uses TRBV5-6 with TRBJ1-1; D unclear. The CDR3 totals 14 residues. CDR1 and CDR2 from the germline V gene are SGHDT and YYEEEE. Between the trimmed V and J ends, which lost 0 bases and 0 bases, there was a span of 6 bases. CDR3 amino acids: CASSLGQMNTEAFF. The CDR3, as DNA: TGTGCCAGCAGCTTGGGGCAGATGAACACTGAAGCTTTCTTT.

The chain is built from TRBV5-3 and TRBJ2-7; D is ambiguous. TRBV5-3 is an open reading frame whose function is uncertain. The V gene lost 0 bases and the J gene lost 7 bases, with 14 bases spanning the gap. The CDR3 spans 14 residues. CDR3 sequence reads: CARSLATKGWEQYF. DNA for the CDR3: TGTGCCAGAAGCTTGGCCACAAAGGGTTGGGAGCAGTACTTC.

V is TRBV7-6 and J is TRBJ2-7, with 8 bases aligning to TRBD1. Trimming cost V 1 base and J 5 bases; bases outside gene matches: 10. This CDR3 has 16 amino acids. The V gene's germline CDR1 is SGHVS and CDR2 FNYEAQ. The CDR3 here is CASSLEPGRGQNEQYF. CDR3 nucleotide sequence: TGTGCCAGCAGCTTAGAACCCGGCAGGGGGCAAAACGAGCAGTACTTC.

This clone was recorded a few times. The chain recombines TRBV11-2 with TRBJ2-7, with TRBD2 matching 14 bases. This CDR3 is 19 amino acids long. The germline CDR1 and CDR2 sequences are SGHAT and FQNNGV. The trim removed 2 bases at V and 1 base at J, leaving 10 bases unmatched. The CDR3 loop reads CASSLTTGLAGVTSYEQYF. DNA for the CDR3: TGTGCCAGCAGCTTAACGACGGGACTAGCGGGAGTAACTTCCTACGAGCAGTACTTC.

V usage is TRBV5-1 and J usage is TRBJ2-1; 8 bases line up with TRBD2. The V and J ends lost 1 base and 7 bases, in that order; junction bases with no gene match: 7. The length of the CDR3 is 15 residues. Germline CDR1 is SGHRS and CDR2 is YFSETQ. The CDR3 region is CASSLTSGGPNEQFF. CDR3 nucleotide sequence: TGCGCCAGCAGCTTGACGAGCGGGGGACCTAATGAGCAGTTCTTC.

The V gene is TRBV2, the J gene TRBJ2-1, with D possibly called TRBD1 or TRBD2 (6 bases each). CDR1 SNHLY and CDR2 FYNNEI come from the germline V gene. Between the trimmed V and J ends, which lost 7 bases and 4 bases, there was a span of 17 bases. The CDR3 has 15 residues. This CDR3 is CASTLSGAGYNEQFF. CDR3 bases: TGTGCCAGCACCCTTTCGGGGGCGGGATACAATGAGCAGTTCTTC.

This chain links TRBV6-5 with TRBJ1-1; D unresolved. In germline, CDR1 is MNHEY, CDR2 SVGAGI. The CDR3 totals 13 residues. The V end lost 7 bases, the J end lost 1 base, and 10 bases lay between the germline ends. The CDR3: CASTPSGNTEAFF. The CDR3 nucleotides read TGTGCCAGCACCCCCTCCGGGAACACTGAAGCTTTCTTT.

V is TRBV7-2 and J is TRBJ2-5, with D perhaps matching TRBD2 (7 bases). In germline, CDR1 is SGHTA, CDR2 FQGNSA. The CDR3 runs to 14 residues. V lost 2 bases to trimming and J lost 4 bases, with 11 bases between them. The DNA for the CDR3 is TGTGCCAGCAGCTTACGGGGGGCAGGAGAGACCCAGTACTTC. Protein: CASSLRGAGETQYF.

This clone turned up a few times. Other nucleotide sequences in the sample specify the same CDR3. The V gene is TRBV19, the J gene TRBJ1-5; 7 nucleotides align to TRBD1. Germline loops: CDR1 LNHDA, CDR2 SQIVND (reference sequence). This CDR3 comprises 15 residues. With 5 bases clipped from V and 0 bases from J, the junction kept 4 bases outside the gene matches. The DNA for the CDR3 is TGTGCCAGTAGTCAGGGACAGCATAGCAATCAGCCCCAGCATTTT. It is translated as CASSQGQHSNQPQHF. Based on the CDR3 plus reference TRBV19 and TRBJ1-5, the full variable domain is DGGITQSPKYLFRKEGQNVTLSCEQNLNHDAMYWYRQDPGQGLRLIYYSQIVNDFQKGDIAEGYSVSREKKESFPLTVTSAQKNPTAFYLCASSQGQHSNQPQHFGDGTRLSIL.

The rearrangement joins TRBV19 to TRBJ2-5; D call uncertain. The CDR3 totals 13 residues. With 7 bases removed from V and 0 bases from J, the gap between germline ends came to 9 bases. Germline V gene sequence: CDR1 LNHDA, CDR2 SQIVND (reference sequence). In DNA form, the CDR3 reads TGTGCCAGTATAGACCAGTACCAAGAGACCCAGTACTTC. As protein: CASIDQYQETQYF.

V is TRBV6-5 and J is TRBJ2-5, with 7 bases lining up with TRBD1. The CDR3 totals 14 residues. Trimming at V came to 5 bases and at J to 4 bases, leaving 7 bases not matched to a gene. Germline lookup yields CDR1 MNHEY and CDR2 SVGAGI. The CDR3 bases are TGTGCCAGCAGTCCTCCGGGACAGAGAGAGACCCAGTACTTC. Its translation is CASSPPGQRETQYF.

The chain couples TRBV27 to TRBJ2-2; D call uncertain. The CDR3 spans 13 residues. Germline V gene sequence: CDR1 MNHEY, CDR2 SMNVEV (reference sequence). V lost 1 base and J 5 bases, leaving 5 bases between the germline ends. The chain's CDR3 is CASSLLGTGELFF. In DNA, the CDR3 is TGTGCCAGCAGTTTATTGGGAACCGGGGAGCTGTTTTTT.

The V gene is TRBV10-1, the J gene TRBJ2-1; 10 bases agree with TRBD2. With 5 bases clipped from V and 4 bases from J, the junction kept 5 bases outside the gene matches. Germline V lookup: CDR1 WNHNN, CDR2 SYGVQD (reference sequence). The CDR3 is made up of 15 amino acids. The CDR3, as DNA: TGCGCCAGCAGTAGGAGCGGGAGGGGATACAATGAGCAGTTCTTC. This translates into CASSRSGRGYNEQFF.

This chain joins TRBV28 and TRBJ2-7; the D call may be TRBD1 or TRBD2 (5 bases each). Germline V gene data show CDR1 as MDHEN and CDR2 as SYDVKM. V was shortened by 3 bases and J by 0 bases, with 12 bases between the two germline ends. This CDR3 is built from 15 residues. This chain's CDR3 is CASSLEAGHSYEQYF. DNA of the CDR3: TGTGCCAGCAGTTTGGAGGCAGGGCACTCCTACGAGCAGTACTTC.

The chain has TRBV6-6 and TRBJ1-5; a possible D gene is TRBD1 (6 bases). Germline V gives CDR1 MNHNY, CDR2 SVGAGI (reference sequence). The CDR3 is made up of 15 amino acids. V gave up 8 bases and J gave up 4 bases, with 18 bases separating them. Here the CDR3 DNA reads TGTGCCAGCGGGGAAACCGGGACATTTAATCAGCCCCAGCATTTT. Translated, it gives CASGETGTFNQPQHF.

This chain joins TRBV27 and TRBJ2-7; D is unclear. Germline CDR1 MNHEY, CDR2 SMNVEV (reference sequence). This CDR3 contains 13 residues. V was trimmed by 5 bases and J by 3 bases, leaving 11 bases between them. CDR3 DNA sequence: TGTGCCAGCAGTGCGAAGGGCAACTACGAGCAGTACTTC. Protein: CASSAKGNYEQYF.